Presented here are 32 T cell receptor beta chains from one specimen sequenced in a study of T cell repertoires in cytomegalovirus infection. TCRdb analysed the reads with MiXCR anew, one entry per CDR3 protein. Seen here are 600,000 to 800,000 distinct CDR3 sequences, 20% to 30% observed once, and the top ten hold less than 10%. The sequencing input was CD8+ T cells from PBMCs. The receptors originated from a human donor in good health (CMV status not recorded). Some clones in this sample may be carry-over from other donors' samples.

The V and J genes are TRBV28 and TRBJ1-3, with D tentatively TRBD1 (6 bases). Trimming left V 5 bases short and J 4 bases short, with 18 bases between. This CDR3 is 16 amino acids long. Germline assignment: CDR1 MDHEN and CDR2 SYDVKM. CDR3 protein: CASSAVPGAGGNTIYF. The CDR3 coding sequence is TGTGCCAGCAGTGCCGTTCCGGGGGCGGGAGGAAACACCATATATTTT. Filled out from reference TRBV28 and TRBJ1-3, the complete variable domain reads DVKVTQSSRYLVKRTGEKVFLECVQDMDHENMFWYRQDPGLGLRLIYFSYDVKMKEKGDIPEGYSVSREKKERFSLILESASTNQTSMYLCASSAVPGAGGNTIYFGEGSWLTVV.

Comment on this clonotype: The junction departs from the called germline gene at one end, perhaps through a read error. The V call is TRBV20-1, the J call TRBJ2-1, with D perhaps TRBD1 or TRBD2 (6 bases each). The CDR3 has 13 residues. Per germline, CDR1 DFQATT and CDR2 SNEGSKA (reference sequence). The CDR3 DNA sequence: TGCACTGCTACCTTTGGGGGGCCGGTTGAGCAGTTCTTC. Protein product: CTATFGGPVEQFF.

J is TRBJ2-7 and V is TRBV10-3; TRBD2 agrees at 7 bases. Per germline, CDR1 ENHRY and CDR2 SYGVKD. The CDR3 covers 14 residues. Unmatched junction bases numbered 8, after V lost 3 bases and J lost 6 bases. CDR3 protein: CAISDGGGPLEQYF. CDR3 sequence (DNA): TGTGCCATCAGTGATGGGGGGGGTCCTCTCGAGCAGTACTTC.

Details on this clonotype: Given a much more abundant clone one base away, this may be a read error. As DNA, the CDR3 is TGCAGCGCCAGGACAGGGGACTATGACTACACCTTC. This codes for CSARTGDYDYTF. The chain combines TRBV29-1 with TRBJ1-2; 9 nucleotides match TRBD1. The CDR3 has 12 amino acids. Germline assignment: CDR1 SQVTM and CDR2 ANQGSEA.

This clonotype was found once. The DNA for the CDR3 is TGTGCCAGCAGCAAAGTTGGTTTCAATGAGCAGTTCTTC. Its translation: CASSKVGFNEQFF. This sequence joins TRBV14 and TRBJ2-1; D not resolved. Germline CDR1 is SGHDN and CDR2 is FVKESK. V shed 5 bases and J shed 6 bases, with 11 bases lying between them. The CDR3 runs 13 residues.

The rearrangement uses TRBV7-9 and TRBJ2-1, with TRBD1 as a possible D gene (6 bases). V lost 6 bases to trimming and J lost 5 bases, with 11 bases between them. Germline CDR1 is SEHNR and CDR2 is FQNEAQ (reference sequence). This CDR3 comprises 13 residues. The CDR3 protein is CASRGGQNNEQFF. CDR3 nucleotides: TGTGCCAGCAGAGGAGGACAGAACAATGAGCAGTTCTTC.

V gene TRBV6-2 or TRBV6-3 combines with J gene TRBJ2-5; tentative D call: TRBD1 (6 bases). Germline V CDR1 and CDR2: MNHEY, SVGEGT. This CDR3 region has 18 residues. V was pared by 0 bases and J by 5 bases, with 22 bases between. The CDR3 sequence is CASSYSRVDVGARETQYF. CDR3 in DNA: TGTGCCAGCAGTTACTCGAGAGTGGACGTGGGGGCCCGGGAGACCCAGTACTTC.

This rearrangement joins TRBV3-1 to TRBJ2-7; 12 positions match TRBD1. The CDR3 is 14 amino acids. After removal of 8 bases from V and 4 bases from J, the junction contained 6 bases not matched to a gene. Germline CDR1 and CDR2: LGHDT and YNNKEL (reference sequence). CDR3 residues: CASAPGQGAYEQYV. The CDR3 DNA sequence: TGTGCCAGCGCGCCGGGACAGGGGGCGTACGAGCAGTACGTC.

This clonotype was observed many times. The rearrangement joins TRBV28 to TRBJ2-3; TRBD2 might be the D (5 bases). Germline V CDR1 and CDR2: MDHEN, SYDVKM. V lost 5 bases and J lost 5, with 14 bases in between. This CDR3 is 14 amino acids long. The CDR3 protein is CASSPWGVQDTQYF. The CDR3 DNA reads TGTGCCAGCAGTCCCTGGGGAGTACAAGATACGCAGTATTTT.

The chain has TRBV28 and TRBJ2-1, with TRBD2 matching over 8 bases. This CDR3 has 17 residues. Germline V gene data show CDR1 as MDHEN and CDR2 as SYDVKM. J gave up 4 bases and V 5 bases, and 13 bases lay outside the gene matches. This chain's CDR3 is CASSPSQQRGRYNEQFF. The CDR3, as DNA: TGTGCCAGCAGTCCTTCCCAGCAGCGGGGGAGATACAATGAGCAGTTCTTC.

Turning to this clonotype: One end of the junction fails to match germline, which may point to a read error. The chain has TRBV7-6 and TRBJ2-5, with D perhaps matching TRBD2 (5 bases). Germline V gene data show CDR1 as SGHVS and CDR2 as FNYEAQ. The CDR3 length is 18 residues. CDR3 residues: CANSWTHSVWATQETQYF. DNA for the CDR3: TGTGCCAACAGCTGGACTCATTCCGTCTGGGCAACGCAAGAGACCCAGTACTTC.

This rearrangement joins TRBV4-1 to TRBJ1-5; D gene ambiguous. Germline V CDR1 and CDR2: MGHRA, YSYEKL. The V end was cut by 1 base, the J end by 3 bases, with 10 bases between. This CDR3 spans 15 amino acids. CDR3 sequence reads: CASSQGIGINQPQHF. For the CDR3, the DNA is TGCGCCAGCAGCCAAGGAATAGGGATCAATCAGCCCCAGCATTTT.

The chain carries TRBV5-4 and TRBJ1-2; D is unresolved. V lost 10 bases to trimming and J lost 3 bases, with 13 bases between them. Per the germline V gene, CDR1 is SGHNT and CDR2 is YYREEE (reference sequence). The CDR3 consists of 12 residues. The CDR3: CAVLGPDYGYTF. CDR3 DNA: TGTGCCGTCCTAGGTCCGGACTATGGCTACACCTTC.

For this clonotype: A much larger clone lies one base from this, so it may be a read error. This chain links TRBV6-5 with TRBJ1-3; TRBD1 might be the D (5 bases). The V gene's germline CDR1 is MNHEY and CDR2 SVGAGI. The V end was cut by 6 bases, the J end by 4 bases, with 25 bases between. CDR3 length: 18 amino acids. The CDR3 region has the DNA TGTGCCAGCAGAAAGACCCACCAGGGTTTGTTTATAGGAAACACCATATATTTT. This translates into CASRKTHQGLFIGNTIYF.

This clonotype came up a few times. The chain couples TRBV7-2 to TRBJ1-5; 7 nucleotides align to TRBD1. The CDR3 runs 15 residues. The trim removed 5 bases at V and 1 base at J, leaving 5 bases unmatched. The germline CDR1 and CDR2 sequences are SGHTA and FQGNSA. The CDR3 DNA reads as TGTGCCAGCAGCGCCGGGACAGTCAGCAATCAGCCCCAGCATTTT. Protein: CASSAGTVSNQPQHF.

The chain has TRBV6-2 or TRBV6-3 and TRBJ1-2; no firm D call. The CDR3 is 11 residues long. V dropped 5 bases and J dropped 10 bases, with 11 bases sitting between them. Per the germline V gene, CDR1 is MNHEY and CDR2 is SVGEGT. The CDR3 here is CASSPLTHYTF. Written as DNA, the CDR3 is TGTGCCAGCAGTCCACTGACGCACTACACCTTC.

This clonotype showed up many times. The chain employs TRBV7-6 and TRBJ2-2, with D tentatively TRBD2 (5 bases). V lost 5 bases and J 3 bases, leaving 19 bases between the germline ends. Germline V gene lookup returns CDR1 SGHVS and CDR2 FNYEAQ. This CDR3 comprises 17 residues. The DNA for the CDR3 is TGTGCCAGCAGCCTCCCTGAGGGAAGCGTGGACACCGGGGAGCTGTTTTTT. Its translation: CASSLPEGSVDTGELFF.

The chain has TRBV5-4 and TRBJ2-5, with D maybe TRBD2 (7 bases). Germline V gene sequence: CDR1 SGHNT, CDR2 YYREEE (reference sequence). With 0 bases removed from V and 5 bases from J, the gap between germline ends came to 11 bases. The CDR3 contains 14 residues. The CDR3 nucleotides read TGTGCCAGCAGCTTGGGGGGGGGGCCGGAGACCCAGTACTTC. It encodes CASSLGGGPETQYF.

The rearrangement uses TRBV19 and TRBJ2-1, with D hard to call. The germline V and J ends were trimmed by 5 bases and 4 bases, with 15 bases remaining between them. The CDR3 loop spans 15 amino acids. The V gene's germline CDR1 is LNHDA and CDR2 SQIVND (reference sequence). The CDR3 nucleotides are TGTGCCAGTAGTCCCCTAGGAAATTTGTACAATGAGCAGTTCTTC. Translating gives CASSPLGNLYNEQFF. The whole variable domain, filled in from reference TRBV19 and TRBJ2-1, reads DGGITQSPKYLFRKEGQNVTLSCEQNLNHDAMYWYRQDPGQGLRLIYYSQIVNDFQKGDIAEGYSVSREKKESFPLTVTSAQKNPTAFYLCASSPLGNLYNEQFFGPGTRLTVL.

CDR3 nucleotide sequence: TGTGCCAGCAGGCCCGCGGGGGCCCGAGGGAATGAGCAGTTCTTC. Translation gives CASRPAGARGNEQFF. V usage is TRBV2 and J usage is TRBJ2-1; D is perhaps TRBD2 (7 bases). Germline V lookup: CDR1 SNHLY, CDR2 FYNNEI. The CDR3 is 15 amino acids. V lost 6 bases and J lost 7, with 19 bases in between.

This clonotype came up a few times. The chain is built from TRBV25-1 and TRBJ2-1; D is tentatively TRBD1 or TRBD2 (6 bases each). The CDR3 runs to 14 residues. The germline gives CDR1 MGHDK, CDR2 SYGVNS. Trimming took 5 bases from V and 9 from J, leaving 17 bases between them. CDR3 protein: CASSQKTEGGEQFF. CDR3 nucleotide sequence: TGTGCCAGCAGTCAAAAAACCGAGGGGGGTGAGCAGTTCTTC. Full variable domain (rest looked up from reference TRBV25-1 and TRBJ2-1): EADIYQTPRYLVIGTGKKITLECSQTMGHDKMYWYQQDPGMELHLIHYSYGVNSTEKGDLSSESTVSRIRTEHFPLTLESARPSHTSQYLCASSQKTEGGEQFFGPGTRLTVL.

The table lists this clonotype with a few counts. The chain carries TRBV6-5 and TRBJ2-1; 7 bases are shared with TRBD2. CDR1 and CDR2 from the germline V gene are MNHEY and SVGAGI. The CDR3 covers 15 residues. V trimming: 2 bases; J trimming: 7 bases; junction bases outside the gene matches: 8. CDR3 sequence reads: CASSYGGGVGNEQFF. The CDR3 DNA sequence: TGTGCCAGCAGTTACGGGGGGGGAGTTGGTAATGAGCAGTTCTTC.

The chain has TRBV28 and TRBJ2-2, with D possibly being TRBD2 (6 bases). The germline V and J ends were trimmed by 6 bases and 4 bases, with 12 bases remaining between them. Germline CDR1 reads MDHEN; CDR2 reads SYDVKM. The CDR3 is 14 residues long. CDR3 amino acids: CASRLLAPTGELFF. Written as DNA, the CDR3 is TGTGCCAGCAGGCTCCTAGCGCCCACCGGGGAGCTGTTTTTT.

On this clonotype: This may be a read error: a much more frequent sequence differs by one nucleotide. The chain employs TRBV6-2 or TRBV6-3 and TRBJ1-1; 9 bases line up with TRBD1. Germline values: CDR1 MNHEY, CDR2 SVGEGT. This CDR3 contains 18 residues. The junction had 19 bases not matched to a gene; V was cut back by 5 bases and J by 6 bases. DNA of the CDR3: TGTGCCAGCAGTCCCACCAGGACAGGGGTTATAGATGGCTCTGAAGCTTTCTTT. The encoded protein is CASSPTRTGVIDGSEAFF.

The CDR3 is CASSRGHREQFF. In nucleotides, the CDR3 is TGTGCCAGCAGCCGCGGACATCGTGAGCAGTTCTTC. The gene calls are TRBV6-2 or TRBV6-3 and TRBJ2-1, with D maybe TRBD1 (5 bases). CDR3 length: 12 residues. Germline V gives CDR1 MNHEY, CDR2 SVGEGT. Trimming took 6 bases from V and 9 from J, leaving 12 bases between them.

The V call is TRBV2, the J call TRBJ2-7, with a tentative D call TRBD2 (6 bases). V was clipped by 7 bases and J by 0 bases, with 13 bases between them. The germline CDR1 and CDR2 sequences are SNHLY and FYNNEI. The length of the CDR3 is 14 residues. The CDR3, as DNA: TGTGCCAGCAACCCGGCGGGGAGCTCCTACGAGCAGTACTTC. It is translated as CASNPAGSSYEQYF.

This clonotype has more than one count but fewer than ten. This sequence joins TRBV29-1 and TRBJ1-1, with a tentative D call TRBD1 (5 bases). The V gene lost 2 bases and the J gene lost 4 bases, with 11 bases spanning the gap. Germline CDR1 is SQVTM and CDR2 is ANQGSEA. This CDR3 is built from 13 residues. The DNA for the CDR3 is TGCAGCGTTGAATTGGGGGGAAGCACTGAAGCTTTCTTT. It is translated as CSVELGGSTEAFF. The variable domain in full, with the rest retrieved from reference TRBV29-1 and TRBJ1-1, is SAVISQKPSRDICQRGTSLTIQCQVDSQVTMMFWYRQQPGQSLTLIATANQGSEATYESGFVIDKFPISRPNLTFSTLTVSNMSPEDSSIYLCSVELGGSTEAFFGQGTRLTVV.

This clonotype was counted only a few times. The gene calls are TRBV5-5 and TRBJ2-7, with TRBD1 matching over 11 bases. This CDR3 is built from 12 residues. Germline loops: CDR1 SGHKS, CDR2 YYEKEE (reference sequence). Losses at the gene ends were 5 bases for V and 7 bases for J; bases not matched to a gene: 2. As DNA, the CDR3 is TGTGCCAGCAGGGGACAGGGGGGAGAGCAGTACTTC. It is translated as CASRGQGGEQYF.

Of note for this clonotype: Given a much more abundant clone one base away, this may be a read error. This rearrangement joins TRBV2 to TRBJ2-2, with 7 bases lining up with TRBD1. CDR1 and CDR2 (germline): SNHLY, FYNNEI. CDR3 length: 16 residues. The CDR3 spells CVSRIRQGYYTGELFF. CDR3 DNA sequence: TGTGTCAGCAGGATCCGACAGGGCTACTACACCGGGGAGCTGTTTTTT. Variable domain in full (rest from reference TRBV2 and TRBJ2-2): EPEVTQTPSHQVTQMGQEVILRCVPISNHLYFYWYRQILGQKVEFLVSFYNNEISEKSEIFDDQFSVERPDGSNFTLKIRSTKLEDSAMYFCVSRIRQGYYTGELFFGEGSRLTVL.

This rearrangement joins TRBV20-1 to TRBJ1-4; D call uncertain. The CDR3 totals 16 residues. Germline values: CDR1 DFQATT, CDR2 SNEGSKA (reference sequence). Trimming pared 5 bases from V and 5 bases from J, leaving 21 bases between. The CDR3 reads CSAPSQQHKSNEKLFF. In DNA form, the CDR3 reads TGCAGTGCTCCGTCACAGCAACACAAGTCAAATGAAAAACTGTTTTTT.

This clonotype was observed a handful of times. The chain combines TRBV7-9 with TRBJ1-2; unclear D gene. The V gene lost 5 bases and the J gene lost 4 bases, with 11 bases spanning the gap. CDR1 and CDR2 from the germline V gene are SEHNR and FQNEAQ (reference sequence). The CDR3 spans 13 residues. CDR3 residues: CASSPRVGYGYTF. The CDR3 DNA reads TGTGCCAGCAGCCCCCGGGTTGGCTATGGCTACACCTTC.

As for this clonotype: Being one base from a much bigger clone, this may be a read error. CDR3: CASSLESHPLVKQFF. As DNA, the CDR3 is TGTGCCAGCAGCTTAGAAAGCCATCCCCTCGTTAAGCAGTTCTTC. This chain uses TRBV7-6 with TRBJ2-1, with D unclear. The CDR3 is made up of 15 amino acids. V lost 1 base to trimming and J lost 11 bases, with 18 bases between them. Per germline, CDR1 SGHVS and CDR2 FNYEAQ. Looking up the rest from reference TRBV7-6 and TRBJ2-1 gives the full variable domain: GAGVSQSPRYKVTKRGQDVALRCDPISGHVSLYWYRQALGQGPEFLTYFNYEAQQDKSGLPNDRFSAERPEGSISTLTIQRTEQRDSAMYRCASSLESHPLVKQFFGPGTRLTVL.